This entry features one T cell receptor (beta chain) sequence. No antigen is known for it. The entry originates in a study of OX40 agonist ivuxolimab in advanced cancers. The wider study: Anti-PD-1, anti-PD-L1 or anti-CTLA-4 therapy given earlier was allowed, and 40% had some. Partial responses were achieved by three patients, of whom one had hepatocellular carcinoma and two had cutaneous melanoma. Study findings and constraints: Among some nonresponders, normalized T-cell clonal expansion was also low.

Sequencing used immunoSEQ multiplex PCR; TCRdb keeps in-frame clones, though not all of them. The sample yields about 84,000 clones, more than 80% seen once. CDR3 length: 17 amino acids. Germline CDR1 and CDR2: LNHDA and SQIVND (reference sequence). The V gene end was trimmed by 1 base and the J gene end by 0 bases; junction bases not matched to a gene: 6. The sequence came from an adult with an advanced solid tumor such as melanoma, head and neck, liver or kidney cancer. This rearrangement joins TRBV19 to TRBJ1-3; 7 bases are a match to TRBD1. Sequencing used CD4+ or CD8+ T cells sorted from blood, obtained in a trial of the OX40 agonist ivuxolimab. This CDR3 reads CASSIAANRGSGNTIYF. The DNA of the CDR3 is TGTGCCAGTAGTATAGCGGCAAACAGGGGCTCTGGAAACACCATATATTTT.